These 30 T cell receptor beta chains were sequenced from one sample in a study of cytomegalovirus exposure and HLA in healthy donors. The PCR was carried out with 60 Vbeta primers and 13 Jbeta primers. Clones were sequenced by immunoSEQ multiplex PCR, and TCRdb holds only the in-frame ones, with some missing. Among under 200,000 clones, approximately 80% were seen once, and the ten largest hold 9.5% to 10%. Sequencing was performed on PBMCs. The receptors were sampled from a man younger than 30 in good health and CMV-seropositive.

Here the CDR3 reads CASSGQGSSPDTQYF. Here the CDR3 DNA reads TGTGCCAGCAGCGGACAGGGAAGTAGCCCAGATACGCAGTATTTT. This chain connects TRBV5-4 to TRBJ2-3; 8 nucleotides agree with TRBD1. The CDR3 has 15 amino acids. V gave up 4 bases and J gave up 4 bases; unmatched junction bases: 8. Germline loops: CDR1 SGHNT, CDR2 YYREEE (reference sequence).

In this sample, this clone turned up once. The V call is TRBV6-6, the J call TRBJ2-7; 11 bases fit TRBD2. In germline, CDR1 is MNHNY, CDR2 SVGAGI (reference sequence). V shed 2 bases, J shed 3 bases, and the junction held 6 bases outside the gene matches. The CDR3 is 16 residues long. The CDR3 DNA reads as TGTGCCAGCAGTTACCCAACCGGGACTAGCGGCTACGAGCAGTACTTC. This gives the protein CASSYPTGTSGYEQYF.

This clone has just one count. The rearrangement links TRBV10-2 to TRBJ2-7; 12 positions agree with TRBD2. Looked up from germline, CDR1 is WSHSY and CDR2 is SAAADI. The CDR3 is 14 amino acids. Trimming cost V 4 bases and J 4 bases; bases outside gene matches: 2. This CDR3 reads CASSGGTSGYEQYF. The CDR3 region has the DNA TGCGCCAGCAGTGGGGGGACTAGCGGGTACGAGCAGTACTTC.

The chain carries TRBV7-3 and TRBJ2-2; 8 bases match TRBD2. The CDR3 is 17 amino acids. Germline V gene data show CDR1 as SGHTA and CDR2 as FQGTGA. The J segment lost 3 bases and the V segment lost 4 bases, leaving 10 bases of the junction unmatched. CDR3 loop: CASSSPLTSEDTGELFF. The DNA for the CDR3 is TGTGCCAGCAGCTCCCCCTTGACTAGCGAAGACACCGGGGAGCTGTTTTTT.

The rearrangement links TRBV27 to TRBJ2-5; D is ambiguous. Judging by the DNA end, TRBJ2-7 fits better; the J call may be wrong. The CDR3 is made up of 14 amino acids. The germline gives CDR1 MNHEY, CDR2 SMNVEV (reference sequence). The CDR3 region has the DNA TGTGCCAGTCATCACCCGGTGAGCTCCTACGAGCAGTACTTC. This encodes CASHHPVSSYEQYF.

The chain has TRBV7-9 and TRBJ2-3, with unresolved D. Germline CDR1 reads SEHNR; CDR2 reads FQNEAQ (reference sequence). Trimming pared 2 bases from V and 3 bases from J, leaving 6 bases between. The CDR3 has 13 residues. The CDR3 loop is CASSLPVTDTQYF. The CDR3 nucleotides read TGTGCCAGCAGCTTACCCGTAACAGATACGCAGTATTTT.

This clone was counted a single time. The DNA for the CDR3 is TGCGCCAGCAGCTTGGCGCAGGGGGCAGGGGAGACCCAGTACTTC. It specifies CASSLAQGAGETQYF. The rearrangement links TRBV5-1 to TRBJ2-5; 8 nucleotides agree with TRBD1. The CDR3 is 15 residues long. The germline V gene encodes CDR1 SGHRS and CDR2 YFSETQ. V shed 0 bases, J shed 5 bases, and the junction held 6 bases outside the gene matches.

DNA for the CDR3: TGCGCCAGCAGCTTGGAGGGGGTAGAACTAGGTCACGAGCAGTACTTC. The encoded protein is CASSLEGVELGHEQYF. The rearrangement uses TRBV5-1 and TRBJ2-7; D might be TRBD1 (6 bases). The CDR3 sequence is 16 residues long. Germline CDR1 is SGHRS and CDR2 is YFSETQ. The germline V and J ends were trimmed by 0 bases and 5 bases, with 18 bases remaining between them. Full variable domain (rest looked up from reference TRBV5-1 and TRBJ2-7): KAGVTQTPRYLIKTRGQQVTLSCSPISGHRSVSWYQQTPGQGLQFLFEYFSETQRNKGNFPGRFSGRQFSNSRSEMNVSTLELGDSALYLCASSLEGVELGHEQYFGPGTRLTVT.

The rearrangement links TRBV29-1 to TRBJ1-2, with a possible D match to TRBD1 (6 bases). The V gene lost 1 base and the J gene lost 7 bases, with 16 bases spanning the gap. Germline CDR1 and CDR2: SQVTM and ANQGSEA. This CDR3 has 14 residues. DNA of the CDR3: TGCAGCGTTGAAGGTGTTCTAGGACAGAGTGGCTACACCTTC. As protein: CSVEGVLGQSGYTF.

The chain links TRBV7-2 to TRBJ2-5; weak D call: TRBD2 (5 bases). There are 17 residues in the CDR3. V shed 6 bases and J shed 3 bases, with 23 bases lying between them. CDR1 SGHTA and CDR2 FQGNSA come from the germline V gene. CDR3 in DNA: TGTGCCAGCAGTATAATCGGAGGACTTCTGATGAAAGAGACCCAGTACTTC. This codes for CASSIIGGLLMKETQYF.

V usage is TRBV6-1 and J usage is TRBJ2-7; 8 nucleotides agree with TRBD1. Looked up from germline, CDR1 is MNHNS and CDR2 is SASEGT. The junction had 6 bases not matched to a gene; V was cut back by 4 bases and J by 4 bases. CDR3 length: 14 residues. CDR3 sequence (DNA): TGTGCCAGCAGTGGCACAGACAGGGGTTACGAGCAGTACTTC. This gives the protein CASSGTDRGYEQYF.

V is TRBV7-2 and J is TRBJ2-7; D not resolved. V lost 5 bases and J 3 bases, leaving 5 bases between the germline ends. The germline CDR1 and CDR2 sequences are SGHTA and FQGNSA. The CDR3 is 11 amino acids. The CDR3 region has the DNA TGTGCCAGCAGCCCCTACTACGAGCAGTACTTC. Residues: CASSPYYEQYF. Variable domain in full (rest from reference TRBV7-2 and TRBJ2-7): GAGVSQSPSNKVTEKGKDVELRCDPISGHTALYWYRQSLGQGLEFLIYFQGNSAPDKSGLPSDRFSAERTGGSVSTLTIQRTQQEDSAVYLCASSPYYEQYFGPGTRLTVT.

The chain couples TRBV5-1 to TRBJ2-7; D uncertain. Trimming cost V 5 bases and J 2 bases, with 14 bases left between them. The CDR3 runs 14 residues. Germline V lookup: CDR1 SGHRS, CDR2 YFSETQ. In nucleotides, the CDR3 is TGCGCCAGCAGGTCAACACCGGGTACCTACGAGCAGTACTTC. It codes for CASRSTPGTYEQYF. The whole variable domain, remainder taken from reference TRBV5-1 and TRBJ2-7, is KAGVTQTPRYLIKTRGQQVTLSCSPISGHRSVSWYQQTPGQGLQFLFEYFSETQRNKGNFPGRFSGRQFSNSRSEMNVSTLELGDSALYLCASRSTPGTYEQYFGPGTRLTVT.

This clone occurred a few times. The J gene is TRBJ1-2, the V gene TRBV29-1; D ambiguous. This CDR3 comprises 14 residues. Germline V lookup: CDR1 SQVTM, CDR2 ANQGSEA. V was cut by 0 bases and J by 4 bases, with 12 bases left in between. This CDR3 is CSVEDEGRPYGYTF. CDR3 in DNA: TGCAGCGTTGAAGACGAGGGCAGGCCCTATGGCTACACCTTC.

The genes are TRBV27 and TRBJ1-1, with 9 bases that match TRBD1. The CDR3 is made up of 15 amino acids. With V trimmed by 6 bases and J by 4 bases, 9 bases remained unmatched. Germline CDR1 reads MNHEY; CDR2 reads SMNVEV (reference sequence). The CDR3 region is CASRGTGIGFTEAFF. CDR3 bases: TGTGCCAGCAGGGGGACAGGGATCGGGTTCACTGAAGCTTTCTTT.

V and J are TRBV7-3 and TRBJ2-5; unclear D gene. Looked up from germline, CDR1 is SGHTA and CDR2 is FQGTGA. Deletions cut 3 bases from V and 2 bases from J, with 7 bases between. The CDR3 is 13 residues long. CDR3 in amino acids: CASSLHLQETQYF. The CDR3 DNA sequence: TGTGCCAGCAGCTTGCACCTACAAGAGACCCAGTACTTC.

The J gene is TRBJ1-6, the V gene TRBV27; D might be TRBD1 (6 bases). The CDR3 is made up of 13 amino acids. The germline V and J ends were trimmed by 3 bases and 10 bases, with 10 bases remaining between them. Germline CDR1 reads MNHEY; CDR2 reads SMNVEV (reference sequence). DNA for the CDR3: TGTGCCAGCAGTTTTCAGGGGCGGTCACCCCTCCACTTT. Encoded protein: CASSFQGRSPLHF.

This chain connects TRBV6-5 to TRBJ2-5; 8 positions agree with TRBD1. Per germline, CDR1 MNHEY and CDR2 SVGAGI. With V trimmed by 5 bases and J by 2 bases, 4 bases remained unmatched. The CDR3 is made up of 14 amino acids. The CDR3 bases are TGTGCCAGCAGTCCTTGGACAGGGCAAGAGACCCAGTACTTC. Amino acids: CASSPWTGQETQYF.

This clone was picked up a small number of times. The rearrangement joins TRBV29-1 to TRBJ2-7, with 8 bases lining up with TRBD1. The CDR3 has 15 residues. Trimming removed 0 bases from V and 2 bases from J; junction bases left unmatched: 6. Germline CDR1 is SQVTM and CDR2 is ANQGSEA. The CDR3 is CSVEEVQGGPYEQYF. The CDR3 coding sequence is TGCAGCGTTGAAGAAGTACAGGGGGGACCCTACGAGCAGTACTTC.

This chain connects TRBV27 to TRBJ2-2, with a tentative D call TRBD1 (5 bases). Germline CDR1 reads MNHEY; CDR2 reads SMNVEV (reference sequence). V was cut by 5 bases and J by 7 bases, with 14 bases left in between. The CDR3 consists of 14 residues. CDR3 sequence reads: CASSPTGASGELFF. As DNA, the CDR3 is TGTGCCAGCAGTCCGACTGGGGCTAGCGGGGAGCTGTTTTTT.

The chain couples TRBV5-4 to TRBJ1-3, with D possibly TRBD1 on 5 matching bases. Per germline, CDR1 SGHNT and CDR2 YYREEE (reference sequence). V lost 0 bases to trimming and J lost 1 base, with 8 bases between them. There are 15 residues in the CDR3. CDR3 nucleotides: TGTGCCAGCAGCTTGGGGGCAGGGTCTGGAAACACCATATATTTT. Translated: CASSLGAGSGNTIYF.

This clone was observed a single time. This chain joins TRBV7-2 and TRBJ2-1; TRBD2 aligns across 12 bases. Germline V lookup: CDR1 SGHTA, CDR2 FQGNSA. The trim removed 1 base at V and 10 bases at J, leaving 5 bases unmatched. The CDR3 extends over 15 amino acids. The CDR3 sequence is CASSLVLAGGREQFF. CDR3 DNA: TGTGCCAGCAGCTTAGTACTAGCGGGGGGTAGGGAGCAGTTCTTC.

The chain couples TRBV15 to TRBJ2-3; D is perhaps TRBD2 (6 bases). Trimming took 7 bases from V and 0 from J, leaving 11 bases between them. This CDR3 is 14 amino acids long. Germline V lookup: CDR1 LNHNV, CDR2 YYDKDF (reference sequence). CDR3 region: CATTVRGSTDTQYF. DNA for the CDR3: TGTGCCACCACCGTTCGGGGGAGCACAGATACGCAGTATTTT.

V is TRBV5-1 and J is TRBJ2-1; tentatively, D is TRBD1 (5 bases). This CDR3 region has 15 residues. Germline CDR1 and CDR2: SGHRS and YFSETQ. V lost 0 bases to trimming and J lost 9 bases, with 16 bases between them. This CDR3 is CASSLEGYRVAEQFF. The CDR3 bases are TGCGCCAGCAGCTTGGAGGGGTATCGGGTAGCTGAGCAGTTCTTC.

This chain uses TRBV6-5 with TRBJ1-1; D uncertain. Trimming cost V 11 bases and J 11 bases, with 21 bases left between them. This CDR3 has 12 amino acids. The germline V gene has CDR1 MNHEY and CDR2 SVGAGI. The CDR3 nucleotides read TGTGCCCCACCCCCACAGCGGGTCGAGGCTTTCTTT. It is translated as CAPPPQRVEAFF.

CDR3 sequence (DNA): TGTGCCAGCAGAACTAGCGGGATTTACAATGAGCAGTTCTTC. This encodes CASRTSGIYNEQFF. The chain has TRBV27 and TRBJ2-1; TRBD2 aligns across 10 bases. In germline, CDR1 is MNHEY, CDR2 SMNVEV (reference sequence). This CDR3 has 14 amino acids. V dropped 6 bases and J dropped 4; count of bases not matched to a gene: 3.

The V and J genes are TRBV5-5 and TRBJ2-6, with 7 bases fitting TRBD1. CDR3 length: 18 residues. Germline V gene lookup returns CDR1 SGHKS and CDR2 YYEKEE (reference sequence). V trimming: 0 bases; J trimming: 0 bases; junction bases outside the gene matches: 6. CDR3 sequence reads: CASSLAIGTVSGANVLTF. Here the CDR3 DNA reads TGTGCCAGCAGCTTGGCGATTGGGACAGTCTCTGGGGCCAACGTCCTGACTTTC.

This clone was picked up one time. The chain joins TRBV5-6 to TRBJ2-7, with 7 bases that match TRBD1. V gave up 1 base and J gave up 2 bases; unmatched junction bases: 3. CDR1 is SGHDT, CDR2 YYEEEE, per germline. The CDR3 extends over 14 amino acids. The CDR3 region has the DNA TGTGCCAGCAGCTTGCCGGACAGGACCTACGAGCAGTACTTC. Protein: CASSLPDRTYEQYF.

The chain has TRBV5-1 and TRBJ2-3; 8 bases are a match to TRBD2. Germline lookup yields CDR1 SGHRS and CDR2 YFSETQ. There are 16 residues in the CDR3. The ends lost 0 bases at V and 4 bases at J; junction bases unmatched: 7. CDR3 nucleotides: TGCGCCAGCAGCTTGGGCGGGGGGCAGAGTCCAGATACGCAGTATTTT. It yields the protein CASSLGGGQSPDTQYF. Supplemented by reference TRBV5-1 and TRBJ2-3, the full variable domain reads KAGVTQTPRYLIKTRGQQVTLSCSPISGHRSVSWYQQTPGQGLQFLFEYFSETQRNKGNFPGRFSGRQFSNSRSEMNVSTLELGDSALYLCASSLGGGQSPDTQYFGPGTRLTVL.

The chain employs TRBV14 and TRBJ2-5; 7 nucleotides line up with TRBD2. CDR3 length equals 15 residues. Losses at the gene ends were 5 bases for V and 2 bases for J; bases not matched to a gene: 8. Germline CDR1 and CDR2: SGHDN and FVKESK. This CDR3 reads CASSRTRGLQETQYF. The DNA of the CDR3 is TGTGCCAGCAGCAGGACTAGAGGACTACAAGAGACCCAGTACTTC.